This T cell receptor beta chain was identified in a study of CD8 T cells in ankylosing spondylitis. Study outcomes and limitations: One TCR beta motif, made up of 7 or 8 highly homologous variants, appeared characteristic of ankylosing spondylitis blood.

With regard to this clonotype: What it binds is unknown.

There are 15 residues in the CDR3. CDR1 is LNHDA, CDR2 SQIVND, per germline (reference sequence). J lost 7 bases, V lost 2 bases, and 9 bases had no gene match. A quantitative 5'-RACE method, one with molecular barcodes, was used to make TCR beta libraries. TCRdb reprocessed the 5' RACE reads via MiXCR and lists one record per CDR3 protein. Here the sample spans some 700,000 distinct CDR3 sequences, 15% to 20% being singletons. The chain links TRBV19 to TRBJ1-2, with 8 bases aligning to TRBD1. This receptor was identified in a male donor with ankylosing spondylitis. The sequenced sample consisted of blood, either unsorted or a sorted T cell fraction (not recorded which). The CDR3: CASSINPQGAGGYTF. The CDR3 region has the DNA TGTGCCAGTAGTATAAACCCGCAGGGGGCAGGTGGCTACACCTTC. Supplemented by reference TRBV19 and TRBJ1-2, the full variable domain reads DGGITQSPKYLFRKEGQNVTLSCEQNLNHDAMYWYRQDPGQGLRLIYYSQIVNDFQKGDIAEGYSVSREKKESFPLTVTSAQKNPTAFYLCASSINPQGAGGYTFGSGTRLTVV.